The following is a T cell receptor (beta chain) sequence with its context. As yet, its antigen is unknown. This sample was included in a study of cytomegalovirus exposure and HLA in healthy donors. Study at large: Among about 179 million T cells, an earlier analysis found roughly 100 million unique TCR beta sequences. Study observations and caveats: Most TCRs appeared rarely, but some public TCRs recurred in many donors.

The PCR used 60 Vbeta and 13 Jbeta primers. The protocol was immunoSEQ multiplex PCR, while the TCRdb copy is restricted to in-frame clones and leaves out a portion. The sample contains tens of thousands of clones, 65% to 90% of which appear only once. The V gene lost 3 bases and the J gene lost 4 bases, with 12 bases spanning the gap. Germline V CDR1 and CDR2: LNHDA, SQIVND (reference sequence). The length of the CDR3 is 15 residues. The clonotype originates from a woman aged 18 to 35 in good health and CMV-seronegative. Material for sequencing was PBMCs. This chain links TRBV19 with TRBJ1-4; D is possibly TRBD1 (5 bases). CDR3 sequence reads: CASSIQGQYNEKLFF. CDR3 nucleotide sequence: TGTGCCAGTAGTATCCAGGGCCAGTATAATGAAAAACTGTTTTTT.